The rows below give T cell receptor beta chains drawn from one sample of a study of cytomegalovirus exposure and HLA in healthy donors. Using immunoSEQ multiplex PCR, the repertoire was profiled, and TCRdb retains in-frame clones only, with some absent. The repertoire consists of about 170,000 clones, with roughly four fifths occurring once and the leading ten covering approximately 2.1%. The source material was PBMCs. These receptor sequences come from a woman aged 18-30 years in good health and CMV-seronegative. CDR3s include the opening cysteine and the closing phenylalanine or tryptophan. Each record gives: D gene, V gene, clone size, J gene, CDR3 DNA, CDR3 protein. A D gene is named only where the DNA matches it firmly. Size values are once, few and many counts, or a class for expanded clones, and some rows have none.

>-|TRBV30|-|TRBJ1-1
TGTGCCTGGAGTGTAGGGGATACTGAAGCTTTCTTT
CAWSVGDTEAFF
>-|TRBV7-3|few|TRBJ2-5
TGTGCCAGCAGCTTCGCGGAGCAAGAGACCCAGTACTTC
CASSFAEQETQYF
>-|TRBV2|-|TRBJ2-5
TGTGCCAGCAAATCGAGGGTCCAAGAGACCCAGTACTTC
CASKSRVQETQYF
>-|TRBV28|-|TRBJ2-2
TGTGCCAGCAGTTTACAGGCAGGGGATGACACCGGGGAGCTGTTTTTT
CASSLQAGDDTGELFF
>TRBD2|TRBV13|-|TRBJ2-3
TGTGCCAGCAGCTTCTTCGCTAGCGGGTACACAGATACGCAGTATTTT
CASSFFASGYTDTQYF
>TRBD1|TRBV28|once|TRBJ1-2
TGTGCCAGCAGTCCACCACAGGGGGCGACCGCTGGCTACACCTTC
CASSPPQGATAGYTF
>TRBD1|TRBV11-2|-|TRBJ2-7
TGTGCCAGCAGCCCAGTTGGGAGAAGCCGGGGACAGGGCTACGAGCAGTACTTC
CASSPVGRSRGQGYEQYF
>TRBD2|TRBV6-5|-|TRBJ2-2
TGTGCCAGCAGTTACGGGACTATCACCGGGGAGCTGTTTTTT
CASSYGTITGELFF
>-|TRBV5-1|few|TRBJ2-5
TGCGCCAGCAGCTCCAGCCCTAGCGTACAAGAGACCCAGTACTTC
CASSSSPSVQETQYF
>TRBD1|TRBV5-5|-|TRBJ2-4
TGTGCCAGCAGCTTGGCAGGACAGGGGGCTAACAAGTACTTC
CASSLAGQGANKYF
>-|TRBV18|-|TRBJ2-7
TGTGCCAGCTCACCGGAGGCGGGGGCGACCTACGAGCAGTACTTC
CASSPEAGATYEQYF
>TRBD1|TRBV5-1|few|TRBJ1-2
TGCGCCAGCAGCCTGACAGGGGACACCTATGGCTACACCTTC
CASSLTGDTYGYTF
>-|TRBV19|-|TRBJ1-1
TGTGCCAGTAGTATAGGCAGTAACACTGAAGCTTTCTTT
CASSIGSNTEAFF
>TRBD1|TRBV7-3|-|TRBJ2-6
TGTGCCAGCACCAGATTAGGGGGCGGTGGGGCCAACGTCCTGACTTTC
CASTRLGGGGANVLTF
>TRBD1|TRBV19|-|TRBJ1-2
TGTGCCAGTAGTACGTCGGCAGGGGGGAACTATGGCTACACCTTC
CASSTSAGGNYGYTF
>TRBD2|TRBV2|few|TRBJ2-7
TGTGCCAGCAGTGAGGGACTAGCGGGAGCGTGGGAGCAGTACTTC
CASSEGLAGAWEQYF
>-|TRBV6-6|-|TRBJ1-1
TGTGCCAGCAGCCCTAGGCCAGCCACTGAAGCTTTCTTT
CASSPRPATEAFF
>-|TRBV6-1|-|TRBJ2-7
TGTGCCAGCAGGTTCAACTACGAGCAGTACTTC
CASRFNYEQYF
>-|TRBV6-5|-|TRBJ2-7
TGTGCCAGCACAACAGTTTTTGGTTCCTACGAGCAGTACTTC
CASTTVFGSYEQYF
>-|TRBV30|-|TRBJ2-1
TGTGCCTGGTCGAGGGTAAACAATGAGCAGTTCTTC
CAWSRVNNEQFF
>-|TRBV6-5|-|TRBJ1-3
TGTGCCAGCAGTTACGGGGCCGCGAGCTCTGGAAACACCATATATTTT
CASSYGAASSGNTIYF
>TRBD1|TRBV5-1|-|TRBJ2-1
TGCGCCAGCAGCTTGGGGAACGACAGGGCCGTGGATGAGCAGTTCTTC
CASSLGNDRAVDEQFF
>-|TRBV6-5|-|TRBJ2-2
TGTGCCAGCAGTTCCGGGGCCGGGGAGCTGTTTTTT
CASSSGAGELFF
>TRBD1|TRBV6-5|-|TRBJ1-4
TGTGCCAGCAGTTACAGGGGGCACGGTAATGAAAAACTGTTTTTT
CASSYRGHGNEKLFF
>-|TRBV19|-|TRBJ1-2
TGTGCCAGTAGTATATCACCTCGCGCATATGGCTACACCTTC
CASSISPRAYGYTF
>-|TRBV5-1|-|TRBJ2-7
TGCGCCAGCAGCTTGGCCTCAGGGCCGAGCTCCTACGAGCAGTACTTC
CASSLASGPSSYEQYF
>TRBD2|TRBV4-2|-|TRBJ2-2
TGTGCCAGCACCTGGACTAGCGGGAGGAGTGGCACCGGGGAGCTGTTTTTT
CASTWTSGRSGTGELFF
>-|TRBV18|once|TRBJ1-1
TGTGCCAGCTCACCTGACAGCCGAGTAATGAACACTGAAGCTTTCTTT
CASSPDSRVMNTEAFF
>TRBD2|TRBV5-4|-|TRBJ2-3
TGTGCCAGCAGCTTGGAGTACTTGAGGGTCGGAGCGGGGGGTGGGACGCAGTATTTT
CASSLEYLRVGAGGGTQYF
>TRBD2|TRBV5-4|-|TRBJ2-5
TGTGCCAGCAGCTTGGATCTGGGGGGGGAGACCCAGTACTTC
CASSLDLGGETQYF
>TRBD1|TRBV5-1|once|TRBJ2-1
TGCGCCAGCAGCACGGGACAGGGACCCCTCAATGAGCAGTTCTTC
CASSTGQGPLNEQFF
>TRBD2|TRBV7-6|-|TRBJ2-3
TGTGCCAGCAGCTCCCGACTAGCGGGAGGGGATACGCAGTATTTT
CASSSRLAGGDTQYF
>TRBD1|TRBV2|few|TRBJ2-2
TGTGCCAGCAGTGGCATGGGACAGGGGGACACCGGGGAGCTGTTTTTT
CASSGMGQGDTGELFF
>-|TRBV11-3|-|TRBJ1-3
TGTGCCAGCAGGGAAGGAGGGGATGGAAACACCATATATTTT
CASREGGDGNTIYF
>-|TRBV29-1|few|TRBJ1-5
TGCAGCGTTGGTCAGGGAAATCAGCCCCAGCATTTT
CSVGQGNQPQHF
>TRBD1|TRBV2|few|TRBJ2-2
TGTGCCAGCAGAGGGACAGCGAACACCGGGGAGCTGTTTTTT
CASRGTANTGELFF
>-|TRBV10-3|few|TRBJ1-5
TGTGCCATCAGTGGGACAGTCAATCAGCCCCAGCATTTT
CAISGTVNQPQHF
>TRBD1|TRBV30|-|TRBJ2-1
TGTGCCACGGGACAGATGAATGAGCAGTTCTTC
CATGQMNEQFF
>TRBD1|TRBV5-8|-|TRBJ2-7
TGTGCCAGCAGCCGGGACAGGACCTACGAGCAGTACTTC
CASSRDRTYEQYF
>-|TRBV27|-|TRBJ1-1
TGTGCCAGCAGTTTAGCCAGATTGAACACTGAAGCTTTCTTT
CASSLARLNTEAFF
>-|TRBV10-3|-|TRBJ1-6
TGTGCCTCCGCCGCGCAGGGTGATTCACCCCTCCACTTT
CASAAQGDSPLHF
>TRBD2|TRBV5-4|-|TRBJ2-7
TGTGCCAGCAGCGTACCTAGCGGGGGTCCCGAGCAGTACTTC
CASSVPSGGPEQYF
>TRBD1|TRBV2|-|TRBJ1-2
TGTGCCAGCAGCCCCACAGGGGCGGCCTATGGCTACACCTTC
CASSPTGAAYGYTF
>-|TRBV30|once|TRBJ1-6
TGTGCCTGGAGCCAAATCTCCGACCGACACTATAATTCACCCCTCCACTTT
CAWSQISDRHYNSPLHF
>-|TRBV2|few|TRBJ1-4
TGTGCCAGCAGTGAAGCGGGTTGGGACGGGAGGAAAAAACTGTTTTTT
CASSEAGWDGRKKLFF
>TRBD1|TRBV25-1|-|TRBJ1-6
TGTGCCAGCAGTGAAAACAGGGGCGACTATAATTCACCCCTCCACTTT
CASSENRGDYNSPLHF
>-|TRBV28|-|TRBJ1-1
TGTGCCAGCAGTTTCTCCGACGGGGAAGCTTTCTTT
CASSFSDGEAFF
>-|TRBV6-1|-|TRBJ1-2
TGTGCCAGCAGTGTACTGACGGGACTCTATGGCTACACCTTC
CASSVLTGLYGYTF
>TRBD1|TRBV5-4|-|TRBJ2-5
TGTGCCAGCAGCTTACAGGGGGCCCAAGAGACCCAGTACTTC
CASSLQGAQETQYF
>TRBD1|TRBV19|-|TRBJ1-1
TGTGCCAGTCTGCGGACAGGAAGATTTGAAGCTTTCTTT
CASLRTGRFEAFF
>TRBD2|TRBV7-8|-|TRBJ2-7
TGTGCCAGCAGCTTAGGGATTAGCGGGAGCGGGCAGTACTTC
CASSLGISGSGQYF
>-|TRBV6-1|-|TRBJ2-7
TGTGCCAGCAGTGATTGGGGGGGGGCTGTAGACTACGAGCAGTACTTC
CASSDWGGAVDYEQYF
>-|TRBV6-5|-|TRBJ2-7
TGTGCCAGCAGTTACTCGAGGGCAGGGGCCTACGAGCAGTACTTC
CASSYSRAGAYEQYF
>-|TRBV19|-|TRBJ1-4
TGTGCCAGCCAAACTTACGGGAGGGGTAATGAAAAACTGTTTTTT
CASQTYGRGNEKLFF
>TRBD1|TRBV18|few|TRBJ1-4
TGTGCCAGCTCACCAGGGACAGGGCGGTTTTATGAAAAACTGTTTTTT
CASSPGTGRFYEKLFF